The 14 T cell receptor beta chains listed next were all sequenced from one sample in a study of blood T cell repertoires in COVID-19. TCRdb's table, derived via immunoSEQ multiplex PCR, lists solely in-frame clones and lacks some. The sample has 180,000 or so clones, 81% seen once. Sequenced input: peripheral blood. The receptors come from a woman of 80 years or more with COVID-19, enrolled during active disease.

The rearrangement joins TRBV27 to TRBJ2-1; the match to TRBD2 covers 7 bases. Per germline, CDR1 MNHEY and CDR2 SMNVEV (reference sequence). The V segment lost 6 bases and the J segment 2 bases; nucleotides outside the gene matches: 4. The CDR3 has 14 amino acids. The DNA of the CDR3 is TGTGCCAGCAGCCTTCTAGCGGCCTACAATGAGCAGTTCTTC. It specifies CASSLLAAYNEQFF.

For this clone: Other DNA sequences within the sample encode an identical CDR3. The rearrangement uses TRBV9 and TRBJ2-1; 8 positions agree with TRBD2. Germline V CDR1 and CDR2: SGDLS, YYNGEE. CDR3 length: 15 residues. The ends lost 0 bases at V and 3 bases at J; junction bases unmatched: 2. CDR3 loop: CASSVAGGNYNEQFF. In nucleotides, the CDR3 is TGTGCCAGCAGCGTAGCGGGGGGGAACTACAATGAGCAGTTCTTC.

This clone was detected only a few times. The chain employs TRBV28 and TRBJ2-7; 7 bases fit TRBD2. This CDR3 is 14 amino acids long. With 4 bases clipped from V and 3 bases from J, the junction kept 6 bases outside the gene matches. Germline V gives CDR1 MDHEN, CDR2 SYDVKM. The CDR3 sequence is CASSSPGGRYEQYF. CDR3 nucleotide sequence: TGTGCCAGCAGTTCCCCGGGAGGCCGCTACGAGCAGTACTTC.

V and J are TRBV3-1 (or the pseudogene TRBV3-2) and TRBJ2-7; D is perhaps TRBD2 (5 bases). Trimming cost V 3 bases and J 2 bases, with 11 bases left between them. Germline CDR1 and CDR2: LGHDT and YNNKEL (reference sequence). This CDR3 contains 14 residues. For the CDR3, the DNA is TGTGCCAGCAGCCACGCGACGGGGACCTACGAGCAGTACTTC. Protein sequence: CASSHATGTYEQYF.

The chain carries TRBV9 and TRBJ1-1, with TRBD1 identical over 8 bases. Germline values: CDR1 SGDLS, CDR2 YYNGEE. The CDR3 is 15 residues long. The ends lost 3 bases at V and 3 bases at J; junction bases unmatched: 7. This CDR3 reads CASSEGQGADTEAFF. CDR3 coding DNA: TGTGCCAGCAGCGAAGGACAGGGAGCGGACACTGAAGCTTTCTTT.

The chain links TRBV7-9 to TRBJ2-2; D perhaps matches TRBD2 (5 bases). The germline gives CDR1 SEHNR, CDR2 FQNEAQ (reference sequence). The CDR3 length is 15 residues. The ends were cut back, 5 bases at V and 4 bases at J, with 14 bases in the middle. The CDR3: CASSAREVSTGELFF. The CDR3 nucleotides read TGTGCCAGCAGCGCTCGGGAAGTAAGCACCGGGGAGCTGTTTTTT.

This chain uses TRBV4-3 with TRBJ1-2; weak D call: TRBD1 (5 bases). V was trimmed by 0 bases and J by 2 bases, leaving 7 bases between them. The CDR3 covers 14 residues. Germline values: CDR1 LGHNA, CDR2 YSLEER. The CDR3 coding sequence is TGCGCCAGCAGCCAAGACAGGGCCAACTATGGCTACACCTTC. Translating it yields CASSQDRANYGYTF.

This clone was found once. This chain links TRBV25-1 with TRBJ2-1; maybe TRBD2 (6 bases). Trimming took off 6 bases at V and 6 bases at J, with 12 bases between the two ends. Per germline, CDR1 MGHDK and CDR2 SYGVNS. The CDR3 totals 13 residues. CDR3 nucleotide sequence: TGTGCCAGCAGCTGGCGGGAAGGCAATGAGCAGTTCTTC. It encodes CASSWREGNEQFF. Looking up the rest from reference TRBV25-1 and TRBJ2-1 gives the full variable domain: EADIYQTPRYLVIGTGKKITLECSQTMGHDKMYWYQQDPGMELHLIHYSYGVNSTEKGDLSSESTVSRIRTEHFPLTLESARPSHTSQYLCASSWREGNEQFFGPGTRLTVL.

There are a few counts of this clone. This chain uses TRBV21-1 with TRBJ1-1; TRBD1 is the table's D call, not checked against the DNA. TRBV21-1 is a listed pseudogene. The CDR3 extends over 15 amino acids. The CDR3 bases are TGTGCCAGCAGCTTGCGACAGGGAAGGCGATCTGAAGCTTTCTTT. Translated, it gives CASSLRQGRRSEAFF.

This chain links TRBV4-2 with TRBJ2-2; 12 bases are shared with TRBD2. Germline V lookup: CDR1 LGHNA, CDR2 YNFKEQ. The V segment lost 0 bases and the J segment 4 bases; nucleotides outside the gene matches: 9. The CDR3 loop spans 19 amino acids. CDR3 region: CASSQDLLAGGWGTGELFF. In nucleotides, the CDR3 is TGTGCCAGCAGCCAAGATCTCCTAGCGGGAGGGTGGGGCACCGGGGAGCTGTTTTTT.

This sequence joins TRBV18 and TRBJ1-2; TRBD1 is a possible D gene (5 bases). Trimming took off 5 bases at V and 1 base at J, with 20 bases between the two ends. The germline CDR1 and CDR2 sequences are KGHSH and LQKENI. This CDR3 is 17 amino acids long. Here the CDR3 DNA reads TGTGCCAGCTCAGGCACGCCGACAGCCTCTAATAACTATGGCTACACCTTC. This encodes CASSGTPTASNNYGYTF.

The chain combines TRBV4-1 with TRBJ1-2; 8 bases fit TRBD1. V dropped 4 bases and J dropped 10; count of bases not matched to a gene: 8. The CDR3 loop spans 13 amino acids. The V gene's germline CDR1 is MGHRA and CDR2 YSYEKL. DNA of the CDR3: TGCGCCAGCAGCCGGACAGGGTTGAGAGACTACACCTTC. Protein: CASSRTGLRDYTF.

This chain uses TRBV29-1 with TRBJ2-7; 11 bases line up with TRBD2. The CDR3 is made up of 13 amino acids. The V gene's germline CDR1 is SQVTM and CDR2 ANQGSEA. J gave up 6 bases and V 2 bases, and 3 bases lay outside the gene matches. The CDR3 reads CSVEPLAGGEQYF. Here the CDR3 DNA reads TGCAGCGTTGAACCGCTAGCGGGAGGCGAGCAGTACTTC.

The rearrangement uses TRBV11-2 and TRBJ2-7; possibly TRBD1 for D (6 bases). V was clipped by 8 bases and J by 0 bases, with 17 bases between them. The CDR3 runs 15 residues. Germline loops: CDR1 SGHAT, CDR2 FQNNGV. CDR3 loop: CASGRQGGPSYEQYF. CDR3 DNA sequence: TGTGCCAGCGGCCGACAAGGGGGTCCCTCCTACGAGCAGTACTTC.